Below, 32 T cell receptor beta chains from the same sample are listed, as sequenced in a study of Ad26.COV2.S vaccination and SARS-CoV-2 variants. As to treatment: some 20 received Ad26.COV2.S at low or high dose, single or two shots; 5 received placebo; per-sample allocation not given. Samples analyzed were those drawn on day 63 after the first vaccine or placebo injection. Clones were read by immunoSEQ multiplex PCR, and TCRdb kept only the in-frame ones, dropping some. The table shows about 420,000 clones, with approximately 87% occurring only once. The sample was peripheral blood, taken in a trial of Ad26.COV2.S vaccine versus placebo. The source of these receptors is a person between 18 and 59 years old who received the Ad26.COV2.S COVID-19 vaccine or a placebo.

The chain recombines TRBV29-1 with TRBJ2-3; D possibly corresponds to TRBD1 (6 bases). The germline gives CDR1 SQVTM, CDR2 ANQGSEA. This CDR3 region has 15 residues. V lost 0 bases and J 2 bases, leaving 12 bases between the germline ends. CDR3 sequence (DNA): TGCAGCGTTGAAGACCCAGGGGCTAACACAGATACGCAGTATTTT. This gives the protein CSVEDPGANTDTQYF.

This clone was found a few times. The V and J genes are TRBV19 and TRBJ2-7; D uncertain. This CDR3 spans 15 amino acids. V was pared by 4 bases and J by 6 bases, with 19 bases between. The germline CDR1 and CDR2 sequences are LNHDA and SQIVND (reference sequence). The CDR3 sequence: CASSTRVNSGREQYF. CDR3 nucleotide sequence: TGTGCCAGTAGTACCCGGGTAAACAGTGGGCGCGAGCAGTACTTC. The full variable domain, with the rest looked up from reference TRBV19 and TRBJ2-7, is DGGITQSPKYLFRKEGQNVTLSCEQNLNHDAMYWYRQDPGQGLRLIYYSQIVNDFQKGDIAEGYSVSREKKESFPLTVTSAQKNPTAFYLCASSTRVNSGREQYFGPGTRLTVT.

A remark on this clone: This sample includes further DNA sequences coding for the same CDR3. This chain joins TRBV7-6 and TRBJ2-7; 8 nucleotides match TRBD1. This CDR3 region has 13 residues. Unmatched junction bases numbered 4, after V lost 5 bases and J lost 4 bases. CDR1 SGHVS and CDR2 FNYEAQ come from the germline V gene. The CDR3 sequence: CASSPGQGYEQYF. In DNA, the CDR3 is TGTGCCAGCAGCCCCGGACAGGGATACGAGCAGTACTTC. The full variable domain, rest sourced from reference TRBV7-6 and TRBJ2-7, is GAGVSQSPRYKVTKRGQDVALRCDPISGHVSLYWYRQALGQGPEFLTYFNYEAQQDKSGLPNDRFSAERPEGSISTLTIQRTEQRDSAMYRCASSPGQGYEQYFGPGTRLTVT.

The V and J genes are TRBV28 and TRBJ1-6; tentatively, D is TRBD1 (5 bases). Trimming removed 3 bases from V and 8 bases from J, with 8 bases in between. Germline V gene lookup returns CDR1 MDHEN and CDR2 SYDVKM. The CDR3 is made up of 13 amino acids. The CDR3 sequence is CASSFQGHSPLHF. CDR3 bases: TGTGCCAGCAGTTTCCAGGGTCATTCACCCCTCCACTTT.

This chain connects TRBV7-2 to TRBJ1-2; D may be TRBD1 (5 bases). There are 15 residues in the CDR3. V gave up 3 bases and J gave up 8 bases, with 19 bases separating them. Germline CDR1 SGHTA, CDR2 FQGNSA. The CDR3 DNA is TGTGCCAGCAGCTTCCCCGGGGGGGGTAGTGAAGGCTACACCTTC. Amino acid sequence: CASSFPGGGSEGYTF.

This sequence joins TRBV28 and TRBJ2-7, with D possibly TRBD2 on 5 matching bases. The CDR3 loop spans 12 amino acids. Between the trimmed V and J ends, which lost 6 bases and 9 bases, there was a span of 15 bases. The germline V gene has CDR1 MDHEN and CDR2 SYDVKM. CDR3 DNA: TGTGCCAGCAGGGCCGGTCGTCGGGGGCAGTACTTC. This codes for CASRAGRRGQYF.

The CDR3 loop is CASSLAGLPATNEKLFF. CDR3 nucleotide sequence: TGTGCCAGCTCCCTAGCGGGACTGCCTGCAACTAATGAAAAACTGTTTTTT. The chain carries TRBV18 and TRBJ1-4; a weak D match, TRBD1 (5 bases). V lost 6 bases, J lost 0 bases, and 17 bases lay in between. Germline-derived CDR1 and CDR2 are KGHSH and LQKENI. CDR3 length: 17 amino acids.

This clone was observed once. V gene TRBV6-2 or TRBV6-3 combines with J gene TRBJ2-3; D unresolved. The CDR3 is 14 residues long. Germline V CDR1 and CDR2: MNHEY, SVGEGT. V gave up 4 bases and J gave up 4 bases, with 12 bases separating them. The DNA of the CDR3 is TGTGCCAGCAGTTCCGGGTCGGTACCAGATACGCAGTATTTT. It yields the protein CASSSGSVPDTQYF.

The chain employs TRBV11-3 and TRBJ2-2; D is unclear. Trimming removed 0 bases at V and 3 bases at J, with 11 bases between. Germline lookup yields CDR1 SGHNT and CDR2 YENEEA. The CDR3 runs 16 residues. CDR3 bases: TGTGCCAGCAGCTTAGATCAAGGGATTGACACCGGGGAGCTGTTTTTT. It encodes CASSLDQGIDTGELFF.

The genes are TRBV3-1 (or the pseudogene TRBV3-2) and TRBJ2-6; tentative D call: TRBD1 (6 bases). The CDR3 has 17 residues. Trimming cost V 6 bases and J 0 bases, with 15 bases left between them. CDR1 is LGHDT and CDR2 is YNNKEL in the germline V gene (reference sequence). The DNA for the CDR3 is TGTGCCAGCAGGTTATCGGGACATAACTCTGGGGCCAACGTCCTGACTTTC. Translation: CASRLSGHNSGANVLTF.

V usage is TRBV30 and J usage is TRBJ2-1; D possibly corresponds to TRBD2 (7 bases). The V and J ends lost 5 bases and 7 bases respectively, with 15 bases between them. The germline CDR1 and CDR2 sequences are GTSNPN and SVGIG (reference sequence). CDR3 length: 13 amino acids. CDR3 in amino acids: CAWEVGGANEQFF. The CDR3 bases are TGTGCCTGGGAGGTAGGGGGGGCGAATGAGCAGTTCTTC.

The chain recombines TRBV28 with TRBJ2-1; 8 nucleotides line up with TRBD1. The CDR3 has 15 amino acids. The germline V gene has CDR1 MDHEN and CDR2 SYDVKM. V lost 1 base and J lost 3; bases outside the gene matches: 2. CDR3 in amino acids: CASSLSGGVYNEQFF. CDR3 sequence (DNA): TGTGCCAGCAGTTTATCAGGGGGCGTCTACAATGAGCAGTTCTTC.

V usage is TRBV29-1 and J usage is TRBJ2-5; TRBD2 agrees at 8 bases. From germline, CDR1 is SQVTM and CDR2 ANQGSEA. This CDR3 spans 15 amino acids. V shed 1 base and J 9 bases; nucleotides not matched to a gene: 13. Here the CDR3 reads CSVEGRAGGRGAQYF. The CDR3 coding sequence is TGCAGCGTTGAAGGGCGTGCGGGGGGCCGGGGGGCCCAGTACTTC. The variable domain in full, with the rest retrieved from reference TRBV29-1 and TRBJ2-5, is SAVISQKPSRDICQRGTSLTIQCQVDSQVTMMFWYRQQPGQSLTLIATANQGSEATYESGFVIDKFPISRPNLTFSTLTVSNMSPEDSSIYLCSVEGRAGGRGAQYFGPGTRLLVL.

This clone appeared a few times. This chain joins TRBV6-2 or TRBV6-3 and TRBJ2-3, with D perhaps matching TRBD1 or TRBD2 (5 bases each). Trimming shortened V by 0 bases and J by 6 bases, and 13 bases separated the two germline ends. Germline values: CDR1 MNHEY, CDR2 SVGEGT. The CDR3 runs 15 residues. The CDR3 region has the DNA TGTGCCAGCAGTTACTCGGCTGGGGGTGGGGATACGCAGTATTTT. Translated, it gives CASSYSAGGGDTQYF.

The chain employs TRBV28 and TRBJ1-4; D call uncertain. The CDR3 length is 14 residues. CDR1 and CDR2 from the germline V gene are MDHEN and SYDVKM. V dropped 4 bases and J dropped 0 bases, with 6 bases sitting between them. The CDR3 sequence is CASSSTATNEKLFF. DNA for the CDR3: TGTGCCAGCAGTTCTACTGCAACTAATGAAAAACTGTTTTTT.

The rearrangement links TRBV6-4 to TRBJ2-3, with TRBD2 identical over 8 bases. J lost 6 bases, V lost 6 bases, and 5 bases had no gene match. This CDR3 is 13 amino acids long. Germline V gene data show CDR1 as MRHNA and CDR2 as SNTAGT. CDR3 sequence (DNA): TGTGCCAGCAGGCCTAGCGGGTCCGATACGCAGTATTTT. Its translation: CASRPSGSDTQYF.

In its sample, this clone was seen a few times. This chain connects TRBV25-1 to TRBJ2-1; tentatively, D is TRBD2 (5 bases). Germline values: CDR1 MGHDK, CDR2 SYGVNS. Trimming removed 5 bases from V and 8 bases from J, with 10 bases in between. This CDR3 spans 12 amino acids. The CDR3 nucleotides read TGTGCCAGCAGTCTTCGGGATTATGAGCAGTTCTTC. It codes for CASSLRDYEQFF.

The chain is built from TRBV9 and TRBJ2-3; D unresolved. From germline, CDR1 is SGDLS and CDR2 YYNGEE. The CDR3 spans 15 residues. Trimming removed 0 bases at V and 2 bases at J, with 10 bases between. The DNA of the CDR3 is TGTGCCAGCAGCGTAGGAAGTAGTCCCACAGATACGCAGTATTTT. It yields the protein CASSVGSSPTDTQYF.

V usage is TRBV28 and J usage is TRBJ2-3; 8 nucleotides agree with TRBD2. The V segment lost 6 bases and the J segment 2 bases; nucleotides outside the gene matches: 7. The CDR3 contains 15 residues. Germline V lookup: CDR1 MDHEN, CDR2 SYDVKM. The CDR3 nucleotides read TGTGCCAGCAGCCCGTCCGGGGGGGACACAGATACGCAGTATTTT. Amino acids: CASSPSGGDTDTQYF.

The table lists this clone with a few counts. The rearrangement links TRBV7-9 to TRBJ1-2; D remains ambiguous. Germline lookup yields CDR1 SEHNR and CDR2 FQNEAQ (reference sequence). The V and J ends lost 5 bases and 6 bases respectively, with 19 bases between them. CDR3 length: 15 amino acids. CDR3 nucleotide sequence: TGTGCCAGCAGCCAAATACGGAAACGGGGAAATGGCTACACCTTC. The encoded protein is CASSQIRKRGNGYTF.

The V and J genes are TRBV28 and TRBJ2-7; tentative D call: TRBD1 (5 bases). Germline V lookup: CDR1 MDHEN, CDR2 SYDVKM. V shed 8 bases and J shed 4 bases, with 12 bases lying between them. CDR3 length: 12 residues. CDR3 coding DNA: TGTGCCAGCGGATCGGACACTTACGAGCAGTACTTC. Its protein product is CASGSDTYEQYF.

Of note for this clone: The same CDR3 arises from other DNA sequences in this sample as well. The rearrangement joins TRBV12-3 or TRBV12-4 to TRBJ2-3; D uncertain. The ends were cut back, 1 base at V and 1 base at J, with 0 bases in the middle. This CDR3 region has 12 residues. CDR3 amino acids: CASSLGTDTQYF. In nucleotides, the CDR3 is TGTGCCAGCAGTTTAGGCACAGATACGCAGTATTTT.

J is TRBJ2-3 and V is TRBV12-3 or TRBV12-4; D is unclear. The CDR3 loop spans 12 amino acids. V lost 5 bases and J lost 8, with 11 bases in between. CDR3 nucleotides: TGTGCCAGCAGTCGGGTCTTAATTACGCAGTATTTT. It is translated as CASSRVLITQYF.

This clone came up once. For the CDR3, the DNA is TGTGCCAGCAGTCGAGGGGGACGCAACGCTGAAGCTTTCTTT. The encoded protein is CASSRGGRNAEAFF. The chain carries TRBV6-5 and TRBJ1-1; possibly TRBD1 for D (6 bases). The CDR3 runs to 14 residues. Per the germline V gene, CDR1 is MNHEY and CDR2 is SVGAGI. V lost 5 bases and J lost 6, with 16 bases in between.

This clone was found a few times. The chain uses TRBV4-1 and TRBJ1-6; perhaps TRBD1 as D (5 bases). Deletions cut 0 bases from V and 9 bases from J, with 12 bases between. Germline V gene lookup returns CDR1 MGHRA and CDR2 YSYEKL. This CDR3 comprises 15 residues. Written as DNA, the CDR3 is TGCGCCAGCAGCCAAGAGGCCAGGGAGGGTTCACCCCTCCACTTT. As protein: CASSQEAREGSPLHF.

The rearrangement joins TRBV14 to TRBJ2-7, with 10 bases identical to TRBD1. The CDR3 totals 16 residues. The J segment lost 2 bases and the V segment lost 4 bases, leaving 8 bases of the junction unmatched. Per germline, CDR1 SGHDN and CDR2 FVKESK. CDR3 loop: CASSPLGQGTTYEQYF. In DNA form, the CDR3 reads TGTGCCAGCAGCCCGTTGGGACAGGGGACGACCTACGAGCAGTACTTC.

As concerns this clone: Other DNA sequences in the sample encode the same CDR3. The genes are TRBV12-3 or TRBV12-4 and TRBJ1-2, with a possible D match to TRBD1 (6 bases). CDR3 length: 13 amino acids. With 10 bases removed from V and 8 bases from J, the gap between germline ends came to 20 bases. CDR3 bases: TGTGCCACCAACGATCCCAGGGGTGAAGGCTACACCTTC. This gives the protein CATNDPRGEGYTF.

The chain recombines TRBV24-1 with TRBJ1-5; possibly TRBD1 for D (6 bases). V dropped 7 bases and J dropped 4 bases, with 16 bases sitting between them. The CDR3 is 15 residues long. Germline assignment: CDR1 KGHDR and CDR2 SFDVKD. The CDR3 protein is CATSGLGQPNQPQHF. The CDR3 nucleotides read TGTGCCACCAGCGGACTAGGACAGCCGAATCAGCCCCAGCATTTT.

This clone was seen only once. The chain is built from TRBV9 and TRBJ2-5; D may be TRBD1 or TRBD2 (6 bases each). Between the trimmed V and J ends, which lost 1 base and 3 bases, there was a span of 10 bases. CDR3 length equals 14 residues. The germline V gene has CDR1 SGDLS and CDR2 YYNGEE. CDR3 amino acids: CASSVLGGEETQYF. The DNA for the CDR3 is TGTGCCAGCAGCGTACTGGGGGGCGAAGAGACCCAGTACTTC.

The chain has TRBV3-1 (or the pseudogene TRBV3-2) and TRBJ2-7; D is uncertain. The germline gives CDR1 LGHDT, CDR2 YNNKEL (reference sequence). The V end was cut by 1 base, the J end by 0 bases, with 10 bases between. The CDR3 spans 15 residues. CDR3 residues: CASSQGPMGSYEQYF. The CDR3 DNA reads TGTGCCAGCAGCCAAGGACCGATGGGCTCCTACGAGCAGTACTTC.

The V call is TRBV2, the J call TRBJ1-4; no firm D call. This CDR3 has 14 amino acids. Germline CDR1 and CDR2: SNHLY and FYNNEI. Trimming cost V 6 bases and J 1 base, with 9 bases left between them. CDR3 coding DNA: TGTGCCAGCAGCATTCGGGGAACTAATGAAAAACTGTTTTTT. Its protein is CASSIRGTNEKLFF.

The chain links TRBV4-1 to TRBJ1-6; 9 nucleotides agree with TRBD1. The CDR3 consists of 15 residues. Germline values: CDR1 MGHRA, CDR2 YSYEKL. Germline trimming cut 1 base from V and 7 bases from J; bases unmatched to any gene: 2. In nucleotides, the CDR3 is TGCGCCAGCAGCCAAGTAGGGACAGGGAATTCACCCCTCCACTTT. Its translation: CASSQVGTGNSPLHF.